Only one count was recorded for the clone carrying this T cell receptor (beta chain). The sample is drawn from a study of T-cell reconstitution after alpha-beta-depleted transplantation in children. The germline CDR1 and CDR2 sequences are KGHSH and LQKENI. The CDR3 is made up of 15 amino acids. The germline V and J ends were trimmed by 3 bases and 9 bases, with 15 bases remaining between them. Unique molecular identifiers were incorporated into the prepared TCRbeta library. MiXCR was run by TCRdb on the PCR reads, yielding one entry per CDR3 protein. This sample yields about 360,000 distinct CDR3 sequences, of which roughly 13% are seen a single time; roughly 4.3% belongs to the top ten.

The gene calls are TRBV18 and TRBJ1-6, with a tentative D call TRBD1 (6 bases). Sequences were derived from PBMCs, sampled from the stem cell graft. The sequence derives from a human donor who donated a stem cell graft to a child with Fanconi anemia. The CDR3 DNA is TGTGCCAGCTCACCGTGGCAGGGGTTAAGTTCACCCCTCCACTTT. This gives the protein CASSPWQGLSSPLHF.